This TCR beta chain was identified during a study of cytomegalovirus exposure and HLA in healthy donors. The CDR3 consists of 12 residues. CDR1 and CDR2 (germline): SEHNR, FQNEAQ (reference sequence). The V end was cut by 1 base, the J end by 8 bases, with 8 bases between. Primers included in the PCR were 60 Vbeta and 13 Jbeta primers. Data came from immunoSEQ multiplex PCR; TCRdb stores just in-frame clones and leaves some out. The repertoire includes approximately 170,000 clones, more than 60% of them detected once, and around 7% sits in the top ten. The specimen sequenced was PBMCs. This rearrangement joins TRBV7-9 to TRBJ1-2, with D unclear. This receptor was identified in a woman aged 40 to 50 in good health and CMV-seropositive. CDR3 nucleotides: TGTGCCAGCAGCTTAGACGTTGCGGGCTACACCTTC. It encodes CASSLDVAGYTF.